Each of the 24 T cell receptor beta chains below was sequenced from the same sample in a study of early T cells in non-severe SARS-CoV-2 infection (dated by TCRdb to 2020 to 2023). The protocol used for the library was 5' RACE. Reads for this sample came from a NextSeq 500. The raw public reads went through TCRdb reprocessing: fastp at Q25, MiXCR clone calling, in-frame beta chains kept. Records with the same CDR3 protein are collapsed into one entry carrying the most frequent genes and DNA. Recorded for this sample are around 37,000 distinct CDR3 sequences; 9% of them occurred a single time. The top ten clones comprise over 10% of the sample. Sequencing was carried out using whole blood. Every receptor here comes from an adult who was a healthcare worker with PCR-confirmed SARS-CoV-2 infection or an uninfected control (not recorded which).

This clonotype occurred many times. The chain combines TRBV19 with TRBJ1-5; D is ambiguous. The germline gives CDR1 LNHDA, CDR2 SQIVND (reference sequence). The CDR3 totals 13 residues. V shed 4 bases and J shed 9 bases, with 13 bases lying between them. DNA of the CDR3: TGTGCCAGTAGTACCTCGGACCGAGCGCCCCAGCATTTT. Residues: CASSTSDRAPQHF.

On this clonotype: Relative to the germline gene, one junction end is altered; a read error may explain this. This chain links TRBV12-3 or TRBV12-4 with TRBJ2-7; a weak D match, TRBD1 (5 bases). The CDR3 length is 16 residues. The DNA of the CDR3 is TGTGCCAGCAGCTTAGGGGAAGGCGTCCACTCGGTCGAGCAGTACTTC. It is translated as CASSLGEGVHSVEQYF.

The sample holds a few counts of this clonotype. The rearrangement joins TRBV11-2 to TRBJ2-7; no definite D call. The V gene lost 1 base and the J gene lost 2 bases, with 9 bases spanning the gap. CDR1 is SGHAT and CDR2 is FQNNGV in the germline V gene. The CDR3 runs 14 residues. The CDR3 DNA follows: TGTGCCAGCAGCTTAGGGACCTACACCTACGAGCAGTACTTC. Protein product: CASSLGTYTYEQYF. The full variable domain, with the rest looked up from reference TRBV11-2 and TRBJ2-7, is EAGVAQSPRYKIIEKRQSVAFWCNPISGHATLYWYQQILGQGPKLLIQFQNNGVVDDSQLPKDRFSAERLKGVDSTLKIQPAKLEDSAVYLCASSLGTYTYEQYFGPGTRLTVT.

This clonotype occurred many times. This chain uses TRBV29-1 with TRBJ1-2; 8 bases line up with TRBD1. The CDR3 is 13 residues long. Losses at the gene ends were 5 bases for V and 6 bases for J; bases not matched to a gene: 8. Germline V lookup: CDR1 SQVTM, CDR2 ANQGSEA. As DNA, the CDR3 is TGCAGCGTTTCAGACAGGGGAGGAAATGGCTACACCTTC. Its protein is CSVSDRGGNGYTF.

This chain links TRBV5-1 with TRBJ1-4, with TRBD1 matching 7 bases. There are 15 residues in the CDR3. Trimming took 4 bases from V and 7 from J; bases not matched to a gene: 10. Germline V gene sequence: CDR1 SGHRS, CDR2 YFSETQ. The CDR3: CASSLNGQDVEKLFF. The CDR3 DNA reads TGCGCCAGCAGCCTAAATGGACAGGACGTTGAAAAACTGTTTTTT.

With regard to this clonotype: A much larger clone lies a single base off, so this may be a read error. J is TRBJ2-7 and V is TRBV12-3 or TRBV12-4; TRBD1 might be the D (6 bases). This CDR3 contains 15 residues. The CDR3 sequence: CASTLDARGSYEQYF. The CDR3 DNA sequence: TGTGCCAGCACTTTAGATGCCAGGGGCAGCTACGAGCAGTACTTC.

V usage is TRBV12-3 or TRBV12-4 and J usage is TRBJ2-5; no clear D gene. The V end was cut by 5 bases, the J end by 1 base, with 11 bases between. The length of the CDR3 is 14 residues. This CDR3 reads CASSTTCLQETQYF. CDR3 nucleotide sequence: TGTGCCAGCAGTACGACGTGTCTCCAAGAGACCCAGTACTTC.

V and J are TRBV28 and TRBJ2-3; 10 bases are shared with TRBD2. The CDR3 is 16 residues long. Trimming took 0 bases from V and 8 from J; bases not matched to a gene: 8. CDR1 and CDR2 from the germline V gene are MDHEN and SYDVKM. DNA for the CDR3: TGTGCCAGCAGTTTATGGTCTAGCGGGGGTAGTGGTACGCAGTATTTT. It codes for CASSLWSSGGSGTQYF.

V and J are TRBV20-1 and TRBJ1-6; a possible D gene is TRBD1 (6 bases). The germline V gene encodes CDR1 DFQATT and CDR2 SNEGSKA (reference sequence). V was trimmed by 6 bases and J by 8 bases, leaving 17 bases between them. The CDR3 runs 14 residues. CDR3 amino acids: CSAVEGGPYSPLHF. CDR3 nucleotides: TGCAGTGCCGTGGAAGGGGGGCCTTATTCACCCCTCCACTTT.

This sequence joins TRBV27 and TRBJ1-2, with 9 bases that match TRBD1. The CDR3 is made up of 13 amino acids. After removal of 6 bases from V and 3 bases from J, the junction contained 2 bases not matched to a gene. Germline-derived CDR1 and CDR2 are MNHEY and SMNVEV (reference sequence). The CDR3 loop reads CASSRDRDYGYTF. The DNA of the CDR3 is TGTGCCAGCAGCCGGGACAGGGACTATGGCTACACCTTC.

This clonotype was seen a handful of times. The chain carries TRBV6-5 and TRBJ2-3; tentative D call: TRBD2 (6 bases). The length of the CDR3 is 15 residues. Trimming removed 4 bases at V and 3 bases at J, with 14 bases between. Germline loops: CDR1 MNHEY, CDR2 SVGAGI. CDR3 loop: CASSWAGTLTDTQYF. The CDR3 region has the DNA TGTGCCAGCAGTTGGGCGGGGACCTTGACAGATACGCAGTATTTT.

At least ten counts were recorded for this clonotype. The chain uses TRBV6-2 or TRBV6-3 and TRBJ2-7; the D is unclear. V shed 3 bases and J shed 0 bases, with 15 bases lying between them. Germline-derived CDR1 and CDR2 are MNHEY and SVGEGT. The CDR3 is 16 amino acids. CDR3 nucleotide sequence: TGTGCCAGCAGTTATATTTCCCGGCTGACCTCCTACGAGCAGTACTTC. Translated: CASSYISRLTSYEQYF.

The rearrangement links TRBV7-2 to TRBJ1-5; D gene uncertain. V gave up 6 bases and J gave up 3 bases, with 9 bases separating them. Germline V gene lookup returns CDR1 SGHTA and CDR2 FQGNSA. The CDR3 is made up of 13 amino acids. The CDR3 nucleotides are TGTGCCAGCAGTTTCAGTCCCAATCAGCCCCAGCATTTT. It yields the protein CASSFSPNQPQHF.

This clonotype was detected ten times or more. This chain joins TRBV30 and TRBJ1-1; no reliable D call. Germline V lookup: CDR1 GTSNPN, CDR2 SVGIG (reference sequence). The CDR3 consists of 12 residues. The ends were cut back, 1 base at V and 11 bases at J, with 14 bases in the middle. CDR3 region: CAWSAWVTTAFF. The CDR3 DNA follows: TGTGCCTGGAGTGCATGGGTGACTACGGCTTTCTTT.

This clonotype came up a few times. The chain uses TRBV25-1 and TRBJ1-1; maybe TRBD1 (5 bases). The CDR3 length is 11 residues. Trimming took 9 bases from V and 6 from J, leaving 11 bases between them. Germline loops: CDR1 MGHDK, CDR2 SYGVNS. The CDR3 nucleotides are TGTGCCAGTCAGGGTTTCGCTGAAGCTTTCTTT. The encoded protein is CASQGFAEAFF. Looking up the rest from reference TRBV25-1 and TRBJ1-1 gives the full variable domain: EADIYQTPRYLVIGTGKKITLECSQTMGHDKMYWYQQDPGMELHLIHYSYGVNSTEKGDLSSESTVSRIRTEHFPLTLESARPSHTSQYLCASQGFAEAFFGQGTRLTVV.

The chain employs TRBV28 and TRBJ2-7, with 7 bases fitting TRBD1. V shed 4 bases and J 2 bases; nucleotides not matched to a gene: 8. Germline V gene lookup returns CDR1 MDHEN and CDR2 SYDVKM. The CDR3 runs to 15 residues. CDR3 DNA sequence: TGTGCCAGCAGTTCCCCGGGGACAGCCACCTACGAGCAGTACTTC. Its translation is CASSSPGTATYEQYF.

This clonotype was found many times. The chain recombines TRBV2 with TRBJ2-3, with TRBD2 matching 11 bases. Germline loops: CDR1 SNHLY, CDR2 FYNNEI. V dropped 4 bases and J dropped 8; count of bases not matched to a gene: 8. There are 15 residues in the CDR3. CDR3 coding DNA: TGTGCCAGCAGTGCCCGCACTAGCGGGGGAGGTACGCAGTATTTT. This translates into CASSARTSGGGTQYF.

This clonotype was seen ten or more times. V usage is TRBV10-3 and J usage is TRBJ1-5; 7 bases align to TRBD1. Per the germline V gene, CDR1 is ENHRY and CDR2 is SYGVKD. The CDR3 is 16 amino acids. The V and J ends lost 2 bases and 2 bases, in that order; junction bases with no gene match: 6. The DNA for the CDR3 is TGTGCCATCAGTGAGCAGACAGGGTTTCGCAATCAGCCCCAGCATTTT. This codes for CAISEQTGFRNQPQHF.

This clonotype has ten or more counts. DNA for the CDR3: TGCAGCGTTGTAAGCGGGGGACTACAGTTCTTC. Protein: CSVVSGGLQFF. The gene calls are TRBV29-1 and TRBJ2-1, with 8 bases matching TRBD2. The CDR3 loop spans 11 amino acids. The V gene's germline CDR1 is SQVTM and CDR2 ANQGSEA. Losses at the gene ends were 4 bases for V and 13 bases for J; bases not matched to a gene: 6.

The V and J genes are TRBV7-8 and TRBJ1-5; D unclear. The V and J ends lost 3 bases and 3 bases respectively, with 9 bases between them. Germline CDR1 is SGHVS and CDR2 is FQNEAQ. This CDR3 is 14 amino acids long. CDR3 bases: TGTGCCAGCAGCTTTCTCCAGATCAATCAGCCCCAGCATTTT. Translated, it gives CASSFLQINQPQHF. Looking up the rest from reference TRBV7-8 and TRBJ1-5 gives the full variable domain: GAGVSQSPRYKVAKRGQDVALRCDPISGHVSLFWYQQALGQGPEFLTYFQNEAQLDKSGLPSDRFFAERPEGSVSTLKIQRTQQEDSAVYLCASSFLQINQPQHFGDGTRLSIL.

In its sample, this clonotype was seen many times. The CDR3 region has the DNA TGTGCCAGCGGGCGTTACTCCATCACTGAAGCTTTCTTT. This encodes CASGRYSITEAFF. The rearrangement uses TRBV6-5 and TRBJ1-1; D gene ambiguous. The ends were cut back, 8 bases at V and 4 bases at J, with 14 bases in the middle. This CDR3 has 13 amino acids. Germline CDR1 MNHEY, CDR2 SVGAGI.

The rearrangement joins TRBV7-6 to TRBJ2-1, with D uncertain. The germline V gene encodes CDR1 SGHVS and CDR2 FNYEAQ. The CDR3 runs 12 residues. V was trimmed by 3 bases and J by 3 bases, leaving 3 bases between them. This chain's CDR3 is CASSFHYNEQFF. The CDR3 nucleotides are TGTGCCAGCAGCTTCCACTACAATGAGCAGTTCTTC.

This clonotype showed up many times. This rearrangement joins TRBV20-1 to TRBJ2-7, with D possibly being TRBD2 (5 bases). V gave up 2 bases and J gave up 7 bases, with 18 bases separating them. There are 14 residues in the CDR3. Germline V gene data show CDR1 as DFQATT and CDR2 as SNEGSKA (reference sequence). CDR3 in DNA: TGCAGTGCTAGAAAGGCCAGGTCAACGGGGGAGCAGTACTTC. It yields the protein CSARKARSTGEQYF.

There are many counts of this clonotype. CDR3 coding DNA: TGTGCCAGCAGCTTTGGGGCCGGGACAGAAGCTAACTATGGCTACACCTTC. Translating gives CASSFGAGTEANYGYTF. The V and J genes are TRBV7-2 and TRBJ1-2; 7 bases are shared with TRBD1. There are 17 residues in the CDR3. V trimming: 3 bases; J trimming: 0 bases; junction bases outside the gene matches: 10. The V gene's germline CDR1 is SGHTA and CDR2 FQGNSA.